What follows describes a single TCR beta chain. Its antigen is not identified. Trimming cost V 5 bases and J 0 bases, with 8 bases left between them. This CDR3 is 14 amino acids long. The V gene's germline CDR1 is MNHNY and CDR2 SVGAGI (reference sequence). Primers for the PCR totalled 60 Vbeta and 13 Jbeta. Authors' methods: The authors later counted about 80 million unique TCR beta chains, some 10 million of them shared. Assay: immunoSEQ multiplex PCR; the TCRdb copy retains only in-frame clones and omits some. V, J and clone size reflect that table, while D and trimming were determined from the DNA. Here the sample spans around 170,000 clones, under 80% being singletons. This specimen belongs to a study of cytomegalovirus exposure and HLA in healthy donors. Study-level points and caveats: The authors reported that TCR beta sequences could predict HLA-A and HLA-B alleles. These predictions were accurate for most subjects in the first cohort.

J is TRBJ2-1 and V is TRBV6-6, with a weak D call TRBD2 (5 bases). The sequenced sample was PBMCs. The source is a woman aged 25 to 39 in good health and CMV-seropositive. For the CDR3, the DNA is TGTGCCAGCAGTCCGGGGAGCTCCTACAATGAGCAGTTCTTC. The encoded protein is CASSPGSSYNEQFF.